These 9 T cell receptor beta chains were sequenced from one sample in a study of T cells expressing NK-cell markers. From the 5' RACE reads, TCRdb lists one entry per CDR3 protein and no DNA. Here the sample table reports roughly 450,000 distinct CDR3 sequences. The sample consisted of blood T cells: a sorted CD56 or NKG2C T cell subset, CD4+ or CD8+ T cells, or bulk PBMC T cells (not recorded which). The receptors originated from a woman aged 50 to 60 in good health.

The chain links TRBV18 to TRBJ1-3; no DNA is available, so the TRBD1 call from TCRdb remains unchecked. This CDR3 has 17 residues. Germline CDR1 and CDR2: KGHSH and LQKENI. The CDR3 protein is CASSPRTGGQGRDTIYF.

The chain employs TRBV20-1 and TRBJ1-5; TCRdb picks TRBD1, but there is no DNA to check that call. CDR1 is DFQATT and CDR2 is SNEGSKA in the germline V gene (reference sequence). The CDR3 sequence is 14 residues long. Here the CDR3 reads CSARQGAVGQPQHF.

This chain joins TRBV6-5 and TRBJ2-1; TCRdb's D gene call, TRBD2, goes unchecked for lack of DNA. CDR3 length equals 16 residues. Germline V CDR1 and CDR2: MNHEY, SVGAGI. The CDR3 protein is CASSGLAGVRGNEQFF.

The V and J genes are TRBV28 and TRBJ1-5. CDR1 and CDR2 from the germline V gene are MDHEN and SYDVKM. There are 14 residues in the CDR3. The CDR3 is CASKPIHNNQPQHF.

The chain joins TRBV5-1 to TRBJ2-3. Looked up from germline, CDR1 is SGHRS and CDR2 is YFSETQ. The CDR3 covers 14 residues. CDR3 amino acids: CASSFNQGTDTQYF.

The rearrangement joins TRBV30 to TRBJ2-1; TCRdb calls TRBD1, which cannot be checked without DNA. The CDR3 runs 15 residues. CDR1 is GTSNPN and CDR2 is SVGIG in the germline V gene (reference sequence). The CDR3 sequence: CAGDRDTNFNNEQFF.

This chain uses TRBV20-1 with TRBJ2-3; checking the TCRdb D call of TRBD1 is not possible without DNA. The germline V gene has CDR1 DFQATT and CDR2 SNEGSKA (reference sequence). The CDR3 covers 18 residues. CDR3: CSARGPVPTHRGTDTQYF.

The rearrangement joins TRBV12-3 or TRBV12-4 to TRBJ1-4; TCRdb calls TRBD1, which cannot be checked without DNA. The CDR3 sequence is 12 residues long. CDR3 region: CASSFLGGKLFF.

The chain couples TRBV6-5 to TRBJ2-1; TCRdb's D gene call, TRBD2, goes unchecked for lack of DNA. There are 16 residues in the CDR3. Germline CDR1 reads MNHEY; CDR2 reads SVGAGI. CDR3: CASSYGSTSGSDEQFF.